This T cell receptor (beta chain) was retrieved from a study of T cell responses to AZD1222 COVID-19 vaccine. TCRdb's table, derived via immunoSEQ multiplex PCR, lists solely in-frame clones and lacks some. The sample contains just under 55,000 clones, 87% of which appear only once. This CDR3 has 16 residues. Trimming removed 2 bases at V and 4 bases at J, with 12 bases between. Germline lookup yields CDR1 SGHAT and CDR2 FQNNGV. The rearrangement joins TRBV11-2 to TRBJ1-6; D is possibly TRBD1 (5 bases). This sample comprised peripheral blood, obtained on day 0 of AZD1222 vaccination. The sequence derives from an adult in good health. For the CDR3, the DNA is TGTGCCAGCAGCTTAAGCGCAACAGGTTATAATTCACCCCTCCACTTT. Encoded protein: CASSLSATGYNSPLHF. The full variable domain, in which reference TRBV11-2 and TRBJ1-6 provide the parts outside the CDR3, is EAGVAQSPRYKIIEKRQSVAFWCNPISGHATLYWYQQILGQGPKLLIQFQNNGVVDDSQLPKDRFSAERLKGVDSTLKIQPAKLEDSAVYLCASSLSATGYNSPLHFGNGTRLTVT.